This TCR beta chain originates from a study of T cell responses to AZD1222 COVID-19 vaccine. Study outcomes and limitations: Spike-spanning, vaccine-associated CD4 TCRs were dominant at 160-218 and 743-854.

Sequencing used immunoSEQ multiplex PCR; TCRdb keeps in-frame clones, though not all of them. The sample holds around 100,000 clones, about 94% seen once. The CDR3 runs 16 residues. Per the germline V gene, CDR1 is SNHLY and CDR2 is FYNNEI. V shed 4 bases and J shed 3 bases, with 18 bases lying between them. On this clone itself: Antigen: not known.

The sequence was collected from an adult in good health. This chain joins TRBV2 and TRBJ2-5; D perhaps matches TRBD2 (6 bases). The material was peripheral blood, obtained on day 0 of AZD1222 vaccination. CDR3 sequence reads: CASSAYYGTAKETQYF. In nucleotides, the CDR3 is TGTGCCAGCAGTGCGTACTATGGGACTGCAAAAGAGACCCAGTACTTC.